Below are 17 T cell receptor beta chains sequenced from a single sample in a study of OX40 agonist ivuxolimab in advanced cancers. Some clones are missing from TCRdb's copy, which holds only in-frame ones; the method was immunoSEQ multiplex PCR. In the table there are tens of thousands of clones, more than 80% of which are singletons. Here the sequenced sample was CD4+ or CD8+ T cells sorted from blood, taken in a trial of the OX40 agonist ivuxolimab. The receptors derive from an adult with an advanced solid tumor such as melanoma, head and neck, liver or kidney cancer.

The rearrangement links TRBV6-5 to TRBJ1-5, with unresolved D. V lost 5 bases and J lost 0, with 5 bases in between. The V gene's germline CDR1 is MNHEY and CDR2 SVGAGI. The CDR3 runs 13 residues. CDR3 region: CASSEISNQPQHF. As DNA, the CDR3 is TGTGCCAGCAGTGAGATTAGCAATCAGCCCCAGCATTTT.

This chain connects TRBV27 to TRBJ2-3; 10 positions agree with TRBD1. Looked up from germline, CDR1 is MNHEY and CDR2 is SMNVEV (reference sequence). The junction had 2 bases not matched to a gene; V was cut back by 5 bases and J by 3 bases. The CDR3 spans 14 residues. The DNA of the CDR3 is TGTGCCAGCAGTCCGGACAGGGGGACAGATACGCAGTATTTT. As protein: CASSPDRGTDTQYF.

This clone was picked up a small number of times. This chain's CDR3 is CASSRRGRGSTDTQYF. The CDR3 DNA is TGTGCCAGTAGTCGCAGAGGACGAGGCAGCACAGATACGCAGTATTTT. The chain recombines TRBV19 with TRBJ2-3; D ambiguous. V lost 5 bases, J lost 0 bases, and 15 bases lay in between. The CDR3 has 16 amino acids. Per the germline V gene, CDR1 is LNHDA and CDR2 is SQIVND (reference sequence).

This rearrangement joins TRBV27 to TRBJ1-5; TRBD1 matches 10 bases. The CDR3 contains 15 residues. Germline trimming cut 2 bases from V and 7 bases from J; bases unmatched to any gene: 5. Per the germline V gene, CDR1 is MNHEY and CDR2 is SMNVEV (reference sequence). The CDR3 DNA sequence: TGTGCCAGCAGTTTAACGGGACAGGGGTGGCAGCCCCAGCATTTT. This gives the protein CASSLTGQGWQPQHF.

This clone came up many times. The rearrangement uses TRBV19 and TRBJ2-4; 9 bases map to TRBD1. V lost 8 bases, J lost 9 bases, and 8 bases stayed unmatched. Per the germline V gene, CDR1 is LNHDA and CDR2 is SQIVND (reference sequence). This CDR3 is 13 amino acids long. Here the CDR3 reads CASRNRGLGIQYF. CDR3 nucleotide sequence: TGTGCCAGTCGAAACAGGGGGCTCGGCATTCAGTACTTC.

The CDR3 DNA is TGTGCCAGCAGTATCAGACAGGGGAATGAAAAACTGTTTTTT. This translates into CASSIRQGNEKLFF. The chain has TRBV6-5 and TRBJ1-4, with TRBD1 matching 8 bases. Germline loops: CDR1 MNHEY, CDR2 SVGAGI. This CDR3 has 14 residues. With 5 bases clipped from V and 5 bases from J, the junction kept 4 bases outside the gene matches.

This clone was counted a single time. V gene TRBV9 combines with J gene TRBJ2-1; 9 nucleotides align to TRBD2. The junction had 10 bases not matched to a gene; V was cut back by 3 bases and J by 12 bases. The CDR3 is 14 amino acids. Germline CDR1 is SGDLS and CDR2 is YYNGEE. Here the CDR3 DNA reads TGTGCCAGCAGCGAGGGGACTAGCACAATGAGGCAGTTCTTC. Translation gives CASSEGTSTMRQFF.

The chain combines TRBV28 with TRBJ2-7; possible D gene TRBD1, 5 bases. Trimming removed 3 bases from V and 3 bases from J, with 12 bases in between. The CDR3 has 14 residues. Germline V CDR1 and CDR2: MDHEN, SYDVKM. The CDR3 DNA reads TGTGCCAGCAGTTTGGGCAGGGCTTTCTACGAGCAGTACTTC. Translated: CASSLGRAFYEQYF.

The chain has TRBV27 and TRBJ2-7, with TRBD2 matching over 7 bases. This CDR3 spans 14 amino acids. V lost 6 bases, J lost 3 bases, and 8 bases stayed unmatched. The germline gives CDR1 MNHEY, CDR2 SMNVEV (reference sequence). The CDR3: CASRTQRDNYEQYF. CDR3 sequence (DNA): TGTGCCAGCAGGACCCAGCGGGATAACTACGAGCAGTACTTC.

The chain is built from TRBV10-3 and TRBJ2-7; 7 bases agree with TRBD1. V lost 4 bases to trimming and J lost 3 bases; unmatched junction nucleotides: 6. Germline CDR1 is ENHRY and CDR2 is SYGVKD. The CDR3 is 14 residues long. The CDR3 protein is CAISGDRPDYEQYF. The CDR3 DNA sequence: TGTGCCATCAGTGGGGACAGACCTGACTACGAGCAGTACTTC.

There are a few counts of this clone. This sequence joins TRBV29-1 and TRBJ2-6; D may be TRBD2 (6 bases). CDR1 SQVTM and CDR2 ANQGSEA come from the germline V gene. The CDR3 extends over 16 amino acids. The CDR3 loop reads CRKWGGTVGGANVLTF. Written as DNA, the CDR3 is TGCAGAAAGTGGGGCGGGACGGTGGGTGGGGCCAACGTCCTGACTTTC.

This chain connects TRBV5-1 to TRBJ2-5, with 13 positions matching TRBD2. V shed 4 bases and J 5 bases; nucleotides not matched to a gene: 2. The germline V gene encodes CDR1 SGHRS and CDR2 YFSETQ. This CDR3 spans 14 amino acids. This chain's CDR3 is CASSGTSGTETQYF. Written as DNA, the CDR3 is TGCGCCAGCAGCGGGACTAGCGGGACGGAGACCCAGTACTTC.

This clone was counted between two and nine times. The V call is TRBV6-5, the J call TRBJ2-2; no clear D. The CDR3 covers 13 residues. V dropped 8 bases and J dropped 4 bases, with 11 bases sitting between them. Germline CDR1 and CDR2: MNHEY and SVGAGI. In nucleotides, the CDR3 is TGTGCCAGCGGGCAACTGAGCACCGGGGAGCTGTTTTTT. Translation: CASGQLSTGELFF.

The chain uses TRBV2 and TRBJ2-3; 8 bases agree with TRBD2. This CDR3 has 13 amino acids. V lost 8 bases to trimming and J lost 9 bases; unmatched junction nucleotides: 10. Germline CDR1 and CDR2: SNHLY and FYNNEI. The CDR3 sequence: CASRDSSGGTQYF. Here the CDR3 DNA reads TGTGCCAGCCGGGACTCATCGGGGGGGACGCAGTATTTT.

V gene TRBV29-1 combines with J gene TRBJ2-1, with unresolved D. The V and J ends lost 6 bases and 4 bases respectively, with 4 bases between them. This CDR3 contains 10 residues. Looked up from germline, CDR1 is SQVTM and CDR2 is ANQGSEA. The CDR3 here is CSVGYNEQFF. In DNA, the CDR3 is TGCAGCGTGGGGTACAATGAGCAGTTCTTC.

The chain has TRBV28 and TRBJ1-4; no clear D gene. V was clipped by 3 bases and J by 0 bases, with 8 bases between them. This CDR3 has 15 amino acids. The germline gives CDR1 MDHEN, CDR2 SYDVKM. The CDR3 nucleotides are TGTGCCAGCAGTTTCGCACCAACAACTAATGAAAAACTGTTTTTT. Translated: CASSFAPTTNEKLFF.

This clone was seen a single time. This chain links TRBV7-9 with TRBJ1-1; D is ambiguous. V was trimmed by 8 bases and J by 0 bases, leaving 4 bases between them. The CDR3 totals 11 residues. CDR1 SEHNR and CDR2 FQNEAQ come from the germline V gene (reference sequence). CDR3 sequence reads: CASALNTEAFF. As DNA, the CDR3 is TGTGCCAGCGCCCTGAACACTGAAGCTTTCTTT.